Below, 18 T cell receptor beta chains from the same sample are listed, as sequenced in a study of shared clonotypes between healthy human individuals (dated by TCRdb to between 2020 and 2021). The library was obtained by the immunoSEQ multiplex PCR assay. Not all clones reach the TCRdb copy of this immuneACCESS table, which keeps in-frame sequences only. Checked studies attribute under half of the gap to unresolved V genes and leave the rest unexplained. This sample has 2 million to 3 million clones in its table, and roughly 93% of those were observed once. Jointly, the top ten make up 0.36% of the sample. The source material was naive CD4+ T cells from PBMCs. The sample's cell subset or site label, in plain terms: CD45RA+ positively selected. Receptors were obtained from a man younger than 35 in good health. Some clones in this sample may be carry-over from other donors' samples.

This clone was detected once. The rearrangement uses TRBV5-6 and TRBJ2-2; 14 positions match TRBD2. With V trimmed by 1 base and J by 4 bases, 6 bases remained unmatched. The germline V gene has CDR1 SGHDT and CDR2 YYEEEE. The CDR3 loop spans 18 amino acids. In DNA, the CDR3 is TGTGCCAGCAGCTTGTGGGGACTAGCGGGAGTAGGCACCGGGGAGCTGTTTTTT. It translates to CASSLWGLAGVGTGELFF.

This chain's CDR3 is CASSDRPNSPNVLTF. For the CDR3, the DNA is TGTGCCAGCAGTGATAGGCCGAATAGTCCCAACGTCCTGACTTTC. This sequence joins TRBV6-1 and TRBJ2-6; D is unclear. There are 15 residues in the CDR3. Between the trimmed V and J ends, which lost 3 bases and 8 bases, there was a span of 14 bases. Germline assignment: CDR1 MNHNS and CDR2 SASEGT.

Points on this clone: Other DNA sequences in this sample translate to the same CDR3. For the CDR3, the DNA is TGTGCCAGCAGCTCGTCAGGCAATCAGCCCCAGCATTTT. Its translation: CASSSSGNQPQHF. V and J are TRBV7-8 and TRBJ1-5, with D unclear. The V and J ends lost 4 bases and 2 bases respectively, with 6 bases between them. Germline loops: CDR1 SGHVS, CDR2 FQNEAQ. The CDR3 spans 13 residues.

This chain uses TRBV11-3 with TRBJ2-1; 10 positions match TRBD2. The trim removed 0 bases at V and 5 bases at J, leaving 4 bases unmatched. The CDR3 contains 16 residues. Looked up from germline, CDR1 is SGHNT and CDR2 is YENEEA. The CDR3 sequence is CASSLDLSGRHNEQFF. CDR3 nucleotides: TGTGCCAGCAGCTTAGATCTTAGCGGGAGGCACAATGAGCAGTTCTTC. The whole variable domain, remainder taken from reference TRBV11-3 and TRBJ2-1, is EAGVVQSPRYKIIEKKQPVAFWCNPISGHNTLYWYLQNLGQGPELLIRYENEEAVDDSQLPKDRFSAERLKGVDSTLKIQPAELGDSAVYLCASSLDLSGRHNEQFFGPGTRLTVL.

The J gene is TRBJ2-5, the V gene TRBV27; D perhaps matches TRBD1 (6 bases). Deletions cut 4 bases from V and 5 bases from J, with 11 bases between. Germline loops: CDR1 MNHEY, CDR2 SMNVEV (reference sequence). The CDR3 extends over 13 amino acids. In DNA, the CDR3 is TGTGCCAGCAGTTCCAGGGGAGTGGAGACCCAGTACTTC. This gives the protein CASSSRGVETQYF.

This sequence joins TRBV4-3 and TRBJ1-4, with unresolved D. V gave up 2 bases and J gave up 4 bases, with 17 bases separating them. The CDR3 spans 17 residues. The germline V gene encodes CDR1 LGHNA and CDR2 YSLEER. CDR3 DNA: TGCGCCAGCAGCCAACGCCCTTTGGGCACTCTTAATGAAAAACTGTTTTTT. Its protein is CASSQRPLGTLNEKLFF.

The chain recombines TRBV19 with TRBJ1-1; D may be TRBD1 (5 bases). Germline V gene sequence: CDR1 LNHDA, CDR2 SQIVND (reference sequence). V was clipped by 5 bases and J by 1 base, with 14 bases between them. This CDR3 region has 15 residues. CDR3 protein: CASSDPGRANTEAFF. The CDR3 DNA is TGTGCCAGTAGTGACCCGGGACGGGCGAACACTGAAGCTTTCTTT.

The chain recombines TRBV29-1 with TRBJ2-1, with 8 bases that match TRBD1. Germline V lookup: CDR1 SQVTM, CDR2 ANQGSEA. V shed 7 bases, J shed 10 bases, and the junction held 21 bases outside the gene matches. The CDR3 extends over 16 amino acids. The CDR3 is CSARGGAGGPQSEQFF. The CDR3 DNA is TGCAGCGCTAGGGGTGGGGCAGGGGGCCCGCAATCGGAGCAGTTCTTC.

The rearrangement links TRBV9 to TRBJ2-1; 10 bases line up with TRBD2. The CDR3 spans 15 residues. V trimming: 0 bases; J trimming: 9 bases; junction bases outside the gene matches: 6. CDR1 is SGDLS and CDR2 is YYNGEE in the germline V gene. The CDR3 sequence is CASSVGAGGHTEQFF. CDR3 bases: TGTGCCAGCAGCGTAGGAGCGGGAGGGCACACTGAGCAGTTCTTC.

The chain uses TRBV11-2 and TRBJ1-5; no firm D call. Germline CDR1 is SGHAT and CDR2 is FQNNGV. This CDR3 is built from 15 residues. Trimming removed 1 base at V and 0 bases at J, with 7 bases between. The CDR3 sequence is CASSLGSHSNQPQHF. DNA for the CDR3: TGTGCCAGCAGCTTAGGCAGCCATAGCAATCAGCCCCAGCATTTT.

This chain connects TRBV5-4 to TRBJ2-7, with 7 bases aligning to TRBD1. The CDR3 is 14 amino acids. V dropped 2 bases and J dropped 3; count of bases not matched to a gene: 5. Looked up from germline, CDR1 is SGHNT and CDR2 is YYREEE (reference sequence). CDR3 nucleotides: TGTGCCAGCAGCTTACTCGGGACAGTCTACGAGCAGTACTTC. It is translated as CASSLLGTVYEQYF.

The chain links TRBV2 to TRBJ2-5; 11 nucleotides match TRBD1. The CDR3 sequence is 15 residues long. V lost 6 bases and J lost 5; bases outside the gene matches: 8. The V gene's germline CDR1 is SNHLY and CDR2 FYNNEI. The CDR3 DNA follows: TGTGCCAGCAGGTCGGACAGGGGGCGAGGGGAGACCCAGTACTTC. Residues: CASRSDRGRGETQYF.

This sequence joins TRBV28 and TRBJ2-3, with 8 bases identical to TRBD1. This CDR3 comprises 15 residues. V lost 6 bases and J lost 4; bases outside the gene matches: 9. Germline V CDR1 and CDR2: MDHEN, SYDVKM. The CDR3 loop is CASSPTGGISDTQYF. CDR3 nucleotide sequence: TGTGCCAGCAGCCCAACAGGGGGTATCTCAGATACGCAGTATTTT.

This clone was picked up a small number of times. The chain joins TRBV29-1 to TRBJ1-1; possible D gene TRBD1, 6 bases. The germline V gene encodes CDR1 SQVTM and CDR2 ANQGSEA. Trimming stripped 4 bases from V and 0 bases from J, with 12 bases between. The length of the CDR3 is 14 residues. This CDR3 is CSVAGGTVNTEAFF. As DNA, the CDR3 is TGCAGCGTTGCCGGGGGCACAGTGAACACTGAAGCTTTCTTT.

The rearrangement joins TRBV2 to TRBJ2-3, with D uncertain. The CDR3 has 14 residues. Trimming removed 9 bases from V and 0 bases from J, with 13 bases in between. Germline V gene sequence: CDR1 SNHLY, CDR2 FYNNEI. The CDR3 DNA reads as TGTGCCAGTCAGATCGTGATTAGCACAGATACGCAGTATTTT. Its translation is CASQIVISTDTQYF.

The rearrangement uses TRBV11-3 and TRBJ2-1; D is undetermined. V lost 5 bases and J lost 6, with 14 bases in between. The CDR3 has 14 amino acids. Germline loops: CDR1 SGHNT, CDR2 YENEEA. The CDR3 loop is CASSPGRGFNEQFF. CDR3 DNA: TGTGCCAGCAGCCCAGGACGCGGCTTCAATGAGCAGTTCTTC.

On this clone itself: Additional DNA sequences in this sample encode the identical CDR3. The CDR3 reads CASSPRGDSYNEQFF. CDR3 nucleotide sequence: TGTGCCAGCAGCCCCCGGGGGGACTCCTACAATGAGCAGTTCTTC. The chain carries TRBV9 and TRBJ2-1, with 7 nucleotides matching TRBD2. Losses at the gene ends were 4 bases for V and 0 bases for J; bases not matched to a gene: 4. CDR3 size: 15 residues. Germline CDR1 and CDR2: SGDLS and YYNGEE.

This clone has just a few counts. The same CDR3 is also encoded by other DNA sequences in this sample. CDR3 region: CASSLEGRDTQYF. The CDR3 DNA reads TGTGCCAGCAGCTTAGAGGGTCGAGATACGCAGTATTTT. This chain links TRBV7-9 with TRBJ2-3; D gene unclear. The length of the CDR3 is 13 residues. Germline-derived CDR1 and CDR2 are SEHNR and FQNEAQ (reference sequence). V was shortened by 1 base and J by 5 bases, with 7 bases between the two germline ends.